These 17 T cell receptor beta chains originate from one sample sequenced in a study of blood T cell repertoires in COVID-19. The table came from immunoSEQ multiplex PCR; TCRdb's copy has only in-frame clones and leaves some out. Of some 280,000 clones listed, about nine tenths were seen once; the top ten hold 9.5% to 15%. Sequencing was performed on peripheral blood. The origin of the receptors is a woman in her fifties or sixties with acute or convalescent COVID-19.

The CDR3 loop reads CASSQPTSGRASEQYF. CDR3 nucleotides: TGTGCCAGCAGCCAACCGACTAGCGGGAGGGCCAGCGAGCAGTACTTC. V is TRBV3-1 (or the pseudogene TRBV3-2) and J is TRBJ2-7, with 14 positions matching TRBD2. This CDR3 has 16 amino acids. Per germline, CDR1 LGHDT and CDR2 YNNKEL (reference sequence). After removal of 2 bases from V and 6 bases from J, the junction contained 6 bases not matched to a gene.

This clone has only one observation. The J gene is TRBJ1-1, the V gene TRBV27, with D possibly being TRBD1 (6 bases). Per the germline V gene, CDR1 is MNHEY and CDR2 is SMNVEV (reference sequence). This CDR3 contains 13 residues. Trimming took 5 bases from V and 7 from J, leaving 14 bases between them. The CDR3 protein is CASSHRVKGEAFF. The CDR3 bases are TGTGCCAGCAGTCACAGGGTGAAGGGTGAAGCTTTCTTT.

This chain links TRBV4-2 with TRBJ1-1; no definite D call. From germline, CDR1 is LGHNA and CDR2 YNFKEQ. The CDR3 length is 15 residues. With 1 base removed from V and 4 bases from J, the gap between germline ends came to 13 bases. The DNA of the CDR3 is TGTGCCAGCAGCCAAGGGGAGACACCTTTCACTGAAGCTTTCTTT. This encodes CASSQGETPFTEAFF.

This clone was counted once. The chain links TRBV7-2 to TRBJ2-5; tentatively, D is TRBD2 (6 bases). Between the trimmed V and J ends, which lost 2 bases and 5 bases, there was a span of 9 bases. CDR3 length equals 13 residues. CDR1 and CDR2 from the germline V gene are SGHTA and FQGNSA. In DNA, the CDR3 is TGTGCCAGCAGCTTAAGCGGGCAGGAGACCCAGTACTTC. Amino acid sequence: CASSLSGQETQYF.

The chain links TRBV2 to TRBJ2-7; TRBD1 is a possible D gene (7 bases). The CDR3 sequence is 14 residues long. Germline CDR1 reads SNHLY; CDR2 reads FYNNEI. V lost 2 bases to trimming and J lost 3 bases, with 11 bases between them. CDR3 protein: CASSERRGHYEQYF. CDR3 in DNA: TGTGCCAGCAGTGAACGGAGGGGGCACTACGAGCAGTACTTC. Using reference TRBV2 and TRBJ2-7 for the parts outside the CDR3, the full variable domain is EPEVTQTPSHQVTQMGQEVILRCVPISNHLYFYWYRQILGQKVEFLVSFYNNEISEKSEIFDDQFSVERPDGSNFTLKIRSTKLEDSAMYFCASSERRGHYEQYFGPGTRLTVT.

The chain carries TRBV4-1 and TRBJ2-3; D possibly corresponds to TRBD2 (6 bases). The V gene lost 1 base and the J gene lost 8 bases, with 7 bases spanning the gap. CDR3 size: 12 residues. Germline-derived CDR1 and CDR2 are MGHRA and YSYEKL. CDR3 DNA sequence: TGCGCCAGCAGCCAAGCCGGGAGTACGCAGTATTTT. It encodes CASSQAGSTQYF.

This chain links TRBV30 with TRBJ2-2; perhaps TRBD2 as D (6 bases). CDR1 is GTSNPN and CDR2 is SVGIG in the germline V gene (reference sequence). The CDR3 covers 16 residues. V shed 0 bases and J shed 5 bases, with 16 bases lying between them. CDR3 nucleotides: TGTGCCTGGAGTGTAATGGGAGGATCAGGGACCGGGGAGCTGTTTTTT. This encodes CAWSVMGGSGTGELFF.

The genes are TRBV7-8 and TRBJ1-4; D is undetermined. Per germline, CDR1 SGHVS and CDR2 FQNEAQ. V lost 5 bases and J 6 bases, leaving 7 bases between the germline ends. There are 12 residues in the CDR3. Written as DNA, the CDR3 is TGTGCCAGCAGCCGGTATGATGAAAAACTGTTTTTT. This sequence encodes CASSRYDEKLFF.

This chain connects TRBV5-1 to TRBJ1-1, with 7 positions matching TRBD1. Germline assignment: CDR1 SGHRS and CDR2 YFSETQ. V was pared by 4 bases and J by 8 bases, with 11 bases of the junction left unmatched. CDR3 size: 14 residues. The CDR3 region is CASSPATGISEAFF. As DNA, the CDR3 is TGCGCCAGCAGCCCGGCGACAGGGATTAGCGAAGCTTTCTTT.

This chain joins TRBV5-1 and TRBJ2-3; D possibly corresponds to TRBD1 (5 bases). The V and J ends lost 7 bases and 5 bases respectively, with 14 bases between them. The CDR3 extends over 13 amino acids. Per the germline V gene, CDR1 is SGHRS and CDR2 is YFSETQ. The CDR3 sequence: CASFQGSKDTQYF. The CDR3, as DNA: TGCGCCAGCTTCCAGGGTTCCAAAGATACGCAGTATTTT.

The V gene is TRBV7-3, the J gene TRBJ2-3; 10 bases line up with TRBD1. V trimming: 1 base; J trimming: 8 bases; junction bases outside the gene matches: 3. The CDR3 spans 14 residues. Germline lookup yields CDR1 SGHTA and CDR2 FQGTGA. The CDR3 DNA sequence: TGTGCCAGCAGCTTAATAGGGACAGGGGTTACGCAGTATTTT. Translating gives CASSLIGTGVTQYF.

The chain employs TRBV4-3 and TRBJ1-3; a weak D match, TRBD1 (5 bases). The CDR3 has 15 amino acids. Germline V gene lookup returns CDR1 LGHNA and CDR2 YSLEER. The V gene lost 4 bases and the J gene lost 2 bases, with 12 bases spanning the gap. The CDR3: CASSRAGGAGNTIYF. In nucleotides, the CDR3 is TGCGCCAGCAGCCGGGCGGGGGGAGCTGGAAACACCATATATTTT.

Concerning this clone itself: Its ends do not fully match the called genes, so a read error is possible. The CDR3 reads CASNLDSGNEQFF. In nucleotides, the CDR3 is TGTGCCAGCAACTTAGACAGTGGCAATGAGCAGTTCTTC. The chain employs TRBV7-9 and TRBJ2-1, with D possibly TRBD1 on 5 matching bases. Germline CDR1 SEHNR, CDR2 FQNEAQ (reference sequence). The CDR3 sequence is 13 residues long.

In the case of this clone: The sample holds other DNA sequences that translate to the same CDR3. The V call is TRBV6-1, the J call TRBJ1-5; possible D gene TRBD1, 5 bases. V dropped 3 bases and J dropped 4 bases, with 7 bases sitting between them. The CDR3 consists of 13 residues. Germline V gene sequence: CDR1 MNHNS, CDR2 SASEGT. CDR3 region: CASSERGNQPQHF. As DNA, the CDR3 is TGTGCCAGCAGTGAGCGGGGGAATCAGCCCCAGCATTTT.

This clone was seen more than once but under ten times. The CDR3 sequence: CASSRSGQGYSPLHF. The CDR3 DNA is TGCGCCAGCAGCCGTTCCGGACAGGGGTATTCACCCCTCCACTTT. This chain joins TRBV4-3 and TRBJ1-6, with 9 nucleotides matching TRBD1. Germline V gene lookup returns CDR1 LGHNA and CDR2 YSLEER. With 4 bases clipped from V and 8 bases from J, the junction kept 6 bases outside the gene matches. This CDR3 has 15 amino acids.

V is TRBV2 and J is TRBJ1-2; possible D gene TRBD1, 5 bases. The CDR3 runs 17 residues. The germline gives CDR1 SNHLY, CDR2 FYNNEI. Trimming shortened V by 5 bases and J by 2 bases, and 21 bases separated the two germline ends. CDR3 sequence: CASSIRGTPGWNYGYTF. In DNA form, the CDR3 reads TGTGCCAGCAGTATACGCGGGACGCCTGGGTGGAACTATGGCTACACCTTC.

This clone was recorded a few times. The chain has TRBV10-2 and TRBJ2-3, with D possibly TRBD1 on 6 matching bases. Germline assignment: CDR1 WSHSY and CDR2 SAAADI. The germline V and J ends were trimmed by 3 bases and 2 bases, with 15 bases remaining between them. The length of the CDR3 is 16 residues. The CDR3 loop reads CASSDDQGLTTDTQYF. The CDR3 DNA reads as TGCGCCAGCAGTGATGATCAGGGGCTTACCACAGATACGCAGTATTTT.